This entry lists 18 T cell receptor beta chains sequenced from one sample in a study of blood T cell repertoires in COVID-19. TCRdb's copy holds only in-frame clones and misses some; the assay was immunoSEQ multiplex PCR. The sample contains about 180,000 clones, around 80% of which appear only once. Material: peripheral blood. The receptors here all came from a woman older than 75 with COVID-19, enrolled during active disease.

The chain uses TRBV2 and TRBJ1-5; the D is unclear. This CDR3 contains 13 residues. The V gene's germline CDR1 is SNHLY and CDR2 FYNNEI. Trimming left V 8 bases short and J 0 bases short, with 8 bases between. Written as DNA, the CDR3 is TGTGCCAGCGGCCCGTATAGCAATCAGCCCCAGCATTTT. This translates into CASGPYSNQPQHF. Variable domain in full (rest from reference TRBV2 and TRBJ1-5): EPEVTQTPSHQVTQMGQEVILRCVPISNHLYFYWYRQILGQKVEFLVSFYNNEISEKSEIFDDQFSVERPDGSNFTLKIRSTKLEDSAMYFCASGPYSNQPQHFGDGTRLSIL.

The chain combines TRBV6-6 with TRBJ2-1, with TRBD1 identical over 8 bases. The CDR3 loop spans 14 amino acids. After removal of 5 bases from V and 6 bases from J, the junction contained 6 bases not matched to a gene. The V gene's germline CDR1 is MNHNY and CDR2 SVGAGI (reference sequence). The DNA of the CDR3 is TGTGCCAGCAGTAACAGGGGGATGGGCAATGAGCAGTTCTTC. Its protein product is CASSNRGMGNEQFF.

This clone was detected only a few times. The chain recombines TRBV7-6 with TRBJ1-6; no clear D gene. Germline loops: CDR1 SGHVS, CDR2 FNYEAQ. The CDR3 covers 17 residues. Trimming removed 1 base from V and 7 bases from J, with 17 bases in between. The CDR3 coding sequence is TGTGCCAGCAGCTTAGGGGTCTCGGGTTCCGTCAATTCACCCCTCCACTTT. It translates to CASSLGVSGSVNSPLHF. The whole variable domain, remainder taken from reference TRBV7-6 and TRBJ1-6, is GAGVSQSPRYKVTKRGQDVALRCDPISGHVSLYWYRQALGQGPEFLTYFNYEAQQDKSGLPNDRFSAERPEGSISTLTIQRTEQRDSAMYRCASSLGVSGSVNSPLHFGNGTRLTVT.

The chain uses TRBV7-8 and TRBJ2-2; D gene unclear. CDR1 and CDR2 (germline): SGHVS, FQNEAQ. CDR3 length equals 15 residues. Trimming took off 2 bases at V and 4 bases at J, with 11 bases between the two ends. The CDR3 sequence is CASSLRIPGTGELFF. CDR3 sequence (DNA): TGTGCCAGCAGCTTACGTATCCCGGGCACCGGGGAGCTGTTTTTT.

The chain has TRBV27 and TRBJ1-2; 8 nucleotides line up with TRBD1. Germline assignment: CDR1 MNHEY and CDR2 SMNVEV (reference sequence). The V and J ends lost 6 bases and 4 bases, in that order; junction bases with no gene match: 10. The CDR3 contains 15 residues. The CDR3 DNA is TGTGCCAGCAGGTCATACCAGGGGGCAAGCTATGGCTACACCTTC. As protein: CASRSYQGASYGYTF.

The rearrangement joins TRBV27 to TRBJ2-2; possibly TRBD2 for D (5 bases). This CDR3 spans 13 amino acids. Germline V gene sequence: CDR1 MNHEY, CDR2 SMNVEV (reference sequence). The V end lost 3 bases, the J end lost 5 bases, and 7 bases lay between the germline ends. CDR3 in amino acids: CASSFSGTGELFF. CDR3 DNA sequence: TGTGCCAGCAGTTTCAGCGGTACCGGGGAGCTGTTTTTT.

The V call is TRBV7-9, the J call TRBJ2-5; maybe TRBD2 (5 bases). The CDR3 runs to 19 residues. V lost 0 bases, J lost 2 bases, and 22 bases lay in between. Germline values: CDR1 SEHNR, CDR2 FQNEAQ (reference sequence). The CDR3 protein is CASSLAFGSVQHKQETQYF. The CDR3 DNA sequence: TGTGCCAGCAGCTTAGCTTTTGGGAGTGTGCAGCATAAGCAAGAGACCCAGTACTTC.

This clone was seen a handful of times. This chain connects TRBV7-2 to TRBJ2-1, with 11 nucleotides matching TRBD2. J was trimmed by 8 bases and V by 5 bases; bases with no gene match: 8. This CDR3 is built from 15 residues. CDR1 SGHTA and CDR2 FQGNSA come from the germline V gene. CDR3 DNA sequence: TGTGCCAGCAGCCGGACTAGCGGGTTGGGCCATGAGCAGTTCTTC. Amino acid sequence: CASSRTSGLGHEQFF.

The J gene is TRBJ2-5, the V gene TRBV28, with 10 nucleotides matching TRBD2. Germline assignment: CDR1 MDHEN and CDR2 SYDVKM. The CDR3 spans 16 residues. The V gene end was trimmed by 2 bases and the J gene end by 5 bases; junction bases not matched to a gene: 8. The CDR3 region is CASSLPSGRARETQYF. The CDR3 DNA reads as TGTGCCAGCAGTTTACCGAGCGGGAGGGCCCGGGAGACCCAGTACTTC.

This clone has only one observation. V usage is TRBV9 and J usage is TRBJ1-4; perhaps TRBD1 as D (5 bases). The CDR3 length is 16 residues. Germline V gives CDR1 SGDLS, CDR2 YYNGEE. V lost 0 bases, J lost 6 bases, and 15 bases lay in between. CDR3 loop: CASSVDPGRGDEKLFF. The CDR3 DNA reads as TGTGCCAGCAGCGTAGACCCGGGACGGGGGGATGAAAAACTGTTTTTT.

There are many counts of this clone. The chain has TRBV28 and TRBJ2-7; TRBD1 is a possible D gene (6 bases). V lost 6 bases, J lost 5 bases, and 14 bases lay in between. The CDR3 is made up of 13 amino acids. The germline V gene has CDR1 MDHEN and CDR2 SYDVKM. CDR3 region: CASRRLTGNEQYF. The CDR3 DNA follows: TGTGCCAGCAGGCGCCTCACAGGGAACGAGCAGTACTTC.

The J gene is TRBJ1-1, the V gene TRBV19; D is undetermined. CDR3 length: 13 residues. CDR1 and CDR2 from the germline V gene are LNHDA and SQIVND (reference sequence). V was trimmed by 7 bases and J by 4 bases, leaving 13 bases between them. The CDR3 DNA is TGTGCCAGTACAGCGGGGTGGGCCACTGAAGCTTTCTTT. Amino acids: CASTAGWATEAFF.

V is TRBV25-1 and J is TRBJ2-7; D is uncertain. This CDR3 region has 14 residues. Trimming shortened V by 5 bases and J by 4 bases, and 15 bases separated the two germline ends. CDR1 is MGHDK and CDR2 is SYGVNS in the germline V gene. Here the CDR3 DNA reads TGTGCCAGCAGTCGCTCCGACACGACATACGAGCAGTACTTC. This codes for CASSRSDTTYEQYF.

This chain uses TRBV4-2 with TRBJ2-3; D is undetermined. With 4 bases removed from V and 0 bases from J, the gap between germline ends came to 17 bases. The CDR3 length is 17 residues. CDR1 and CDR2 (germline): LGHNA, YNFKEQ. The CDR3 here is CASSPSTGRTSTDTQYF. For the CDR3, the DNA is TGTGCCAGCAGCCCCTCTACGGGTCGAACTAGCACAGATACGCAGTATTTT.

The sample holds one count of this clone. This rearrangement joins TRBV2 to TRBJ2-7; possibly TRBD1 for D (6 bases). Trimming cost V 2 bases and J 3 bases, with 14 bases left between them. The CDR3 consists of 15 residues. Germline V gene sequence: CDR1 SNHLY, CDR2 FYNNEI. The CDR3 protein is CASSEPTRGSYEQYF. The CDR3 region has the DNA TGTGCCAGCAGTGAACCCACCAGGGGAAGCTACGAGCAGTACTTC.

V gene TRBV7-2 combines with J gene TRBJ1-2; D ambiguous. The germline CDR1 and CDR2 sequences are SGHTA and FQGNSA. V was clipped by 2 bases and J by 4 bases, with 14 bases between them. The CDR3 is 15 residues long. The CDR3 spells CASSLTSTAVYGYTF. The CDR3 DNA reads as TGTGCCAGCAGCTTAACCTCGACTGCCGTCTATGGCTACACCTTC. Based on the CDR3 plus reference TRBV7-2 and TRBJ1-2, the full variable domain is GAGVSQSPSNKVTEKGKDVELRCDPISGHTALYWYRQSLGQGLEFLIYFQGNSAPDKSGLPSDRFSAERTGGSVSTLTIQRTQQEDSAVYLCASSLTSTAVYGYTFGSGTRLTVV.

This clone was seen more than once but under ten times. This chain links TRBV18 with TRBJ1-2; no definite D call. Looked up from germline, CDR1 is KGHSH and CDR2 is LQKENI. This CDR3 comprises 16 residues. V dropped 3 bases and J dropped 0 bases, with 14 bases sitting between them. The CDR3 loop is CASSPTSTTANYGYTF. The CDR3 DNA follows: TGTGCCAGCTCACCCACCTCGACAACAGCTAACTATGGCTACACCTTC.

The V gene is TRBV10-3, the J gene TRBJ1-1; D unclear. CDR1 is ENHRY, CDR2 SYGVKD, per germline. V shed 4 bases and J shed 4 bases, with 7 bases lying between them. The CDR3 runs to 12 residues. CDR3 residues: CAISGAITEAFF. The CDR3 nucleotides read TGTGCCATCAGTGGGGCCATCACTGAAGCTTTCTTT.